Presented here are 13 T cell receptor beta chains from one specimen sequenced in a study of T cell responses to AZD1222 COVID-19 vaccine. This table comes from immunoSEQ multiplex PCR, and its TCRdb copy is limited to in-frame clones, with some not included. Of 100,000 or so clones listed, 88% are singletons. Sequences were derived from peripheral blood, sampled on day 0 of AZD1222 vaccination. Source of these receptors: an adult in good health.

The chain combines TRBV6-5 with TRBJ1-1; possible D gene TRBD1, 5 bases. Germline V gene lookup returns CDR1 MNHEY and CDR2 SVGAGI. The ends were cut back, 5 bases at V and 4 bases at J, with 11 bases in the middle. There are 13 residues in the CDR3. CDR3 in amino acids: CASSTGGSTEAFF. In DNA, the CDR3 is TGTGCCAGCAGTACCGGGGGGAGCACTGAAGCTTTCTTT.

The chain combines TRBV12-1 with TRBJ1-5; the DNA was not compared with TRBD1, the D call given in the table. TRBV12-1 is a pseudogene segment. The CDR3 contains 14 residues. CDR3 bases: TGTGCCAGCAGCCCAAGACAGGCTAATCAGCCCCAGCATTTT. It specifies CASSPRQANQPQHF.

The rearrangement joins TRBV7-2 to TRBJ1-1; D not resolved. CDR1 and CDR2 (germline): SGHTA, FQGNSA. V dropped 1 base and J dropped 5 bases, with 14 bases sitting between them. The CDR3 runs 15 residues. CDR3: CASSLGGRVGTEAFF. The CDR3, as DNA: TGTGCCAGCAGCTTAGGCGGCCGGGTCGGAACTGAAGCTTTCTTT.

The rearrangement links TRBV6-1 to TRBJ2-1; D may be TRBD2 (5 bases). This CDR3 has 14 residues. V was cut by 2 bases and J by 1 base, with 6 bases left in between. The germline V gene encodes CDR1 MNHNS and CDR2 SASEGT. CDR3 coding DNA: TGTGCCAGCAGTGAATCGGGGTCCTACAATGAGCAGTTCTTC. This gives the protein CASSESGSYNEQFF.

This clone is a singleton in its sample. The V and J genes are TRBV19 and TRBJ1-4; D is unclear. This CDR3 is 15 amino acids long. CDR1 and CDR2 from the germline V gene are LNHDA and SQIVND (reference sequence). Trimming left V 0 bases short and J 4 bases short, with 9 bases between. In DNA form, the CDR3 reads TGTGCCAGTAGTATAGATCGAGGGATTAATGAAAAACTGTTTTTT. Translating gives CASSIDRGINEKLFF.

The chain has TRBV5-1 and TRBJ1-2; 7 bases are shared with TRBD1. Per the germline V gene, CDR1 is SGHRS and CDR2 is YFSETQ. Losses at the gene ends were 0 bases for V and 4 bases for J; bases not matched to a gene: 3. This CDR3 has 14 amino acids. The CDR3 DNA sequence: TGCGCCAGCAGCTTGGAGGGGGCAAGCTATGGCTACACCTTC. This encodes CASSLEGASYGYTF. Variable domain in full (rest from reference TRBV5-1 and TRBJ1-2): KAGVTQTPRYLIKTRGQQVTLSCSPISGHRSVSWYQQTPGQGLQFLFEYFSETQRNKGNFPGRFSGRQFSNSRSEMNVSTLELGDSALYLCASSLEGASYGYTFGSGTRLTVV.

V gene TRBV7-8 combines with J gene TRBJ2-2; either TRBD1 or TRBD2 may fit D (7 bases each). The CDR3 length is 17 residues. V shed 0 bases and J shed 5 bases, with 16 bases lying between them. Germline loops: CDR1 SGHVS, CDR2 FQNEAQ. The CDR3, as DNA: TGTGCCAGCAGCTTAGCGGAGCAGGGGGGGCTAACCGGGGAGCTGTTTTTT. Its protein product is CASSLAEQGGLTGELFF.

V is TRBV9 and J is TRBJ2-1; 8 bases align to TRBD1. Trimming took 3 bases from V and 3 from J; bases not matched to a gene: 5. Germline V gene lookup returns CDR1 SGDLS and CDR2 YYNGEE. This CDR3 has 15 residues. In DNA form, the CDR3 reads TGTGCCAGCAGCGGCCAGGACAGGGACTACAATGAGCAGTTCTTC. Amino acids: CASSGQDRDYNEQFF.

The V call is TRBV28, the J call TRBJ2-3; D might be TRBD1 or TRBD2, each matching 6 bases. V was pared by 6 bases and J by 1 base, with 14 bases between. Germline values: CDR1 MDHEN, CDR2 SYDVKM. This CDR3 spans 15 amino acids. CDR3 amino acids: CASRKGGLGTDTQYF. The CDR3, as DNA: TGTGCCAGCAGGAAGGGGGGTCTCGGCACAGATACGCAGTATTTT.

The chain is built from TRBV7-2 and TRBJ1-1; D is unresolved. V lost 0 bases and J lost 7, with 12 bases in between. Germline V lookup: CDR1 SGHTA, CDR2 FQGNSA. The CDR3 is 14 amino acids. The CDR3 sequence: CASSLASGPREAFF. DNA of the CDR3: TGTGCCAGCAGCTTAGCGTCGGGCCCTCGTGAAGCTTTCTTT.

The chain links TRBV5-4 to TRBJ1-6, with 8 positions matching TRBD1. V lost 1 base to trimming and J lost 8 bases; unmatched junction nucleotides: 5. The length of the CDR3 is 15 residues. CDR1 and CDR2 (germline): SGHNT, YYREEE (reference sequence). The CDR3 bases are TGTGCCAGCAGCTTGAGGACAGGGAGAGATTCACCCCTCCACTTT. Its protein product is CASSLRTGRDSPLHF. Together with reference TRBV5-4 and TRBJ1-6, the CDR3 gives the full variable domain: ETGVTQSPTHLIKTRGQQVTLRCSSQSGHNTVSWYQQALGQGPQFIFQYYREEENGRGNFPPRFSGLQFPNYSSELNVNALELDDSALYLCASSLRTGRDSPLHFGNGTRLTVT.

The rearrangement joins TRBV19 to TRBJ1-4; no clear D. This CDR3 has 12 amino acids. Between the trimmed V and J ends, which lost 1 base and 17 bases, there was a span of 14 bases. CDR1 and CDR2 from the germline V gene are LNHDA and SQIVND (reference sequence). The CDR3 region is CASSIGGTEIFF. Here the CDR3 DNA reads TGTGCCAGTAGTATAGGGGGTACCGAGATTTTTTTT.

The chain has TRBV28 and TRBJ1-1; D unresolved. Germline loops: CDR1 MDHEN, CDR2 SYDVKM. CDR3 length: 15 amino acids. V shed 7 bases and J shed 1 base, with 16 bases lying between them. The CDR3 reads CASIKSPGTNTEAFF. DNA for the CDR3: TGTGCCAGCATTAAAAGCCCGGGTACGAACACTGAAGCTTTCTTT.